The 14 T cell receptor beta chains reported below all come from one sample, sequenced in a study of response to subunit inactivated influenza vaccine (dated by TCRdb to the late 2010s). Library generation was performed with RT-PCR. Instrument used: Illumina HiSeq 2500. TCRdb applied fastp at Q25 and MiXCR to the public reads, then kept only in-frame beta chains. CDR3 protein sequences are deduplicated, and each keeps its most common genes and DNA. The sample contains 710,000 or so distinct CDR3 sequences, roughly 14% of them found a single time. Jointly, the top ten make up around 10% of the sample. The sequencing here drew on PBMCs from blood, taken about 12 days after vaccination. These receptors were collected from a man aged 50 to 60 who received an inactivated influenza vaccine. Donor details come from another sample of the same person, matched by shared clones.

This chain connects TRBV6-2 or TRBV6-3 to TRBJ2-3; no firm D call. The CDR3 has 15 amino acids. V shed 2 bases and J shed 2 bases, with 11 bases lying between them. CDR1 and CDR2 (germline): MNHEY, SVGEGT. The CDR3 region is CASSYGTGPTDTQYF. The DNA of the CDR3 is TGTGCCAGCAGTTACGGCACGGGCCCCACAGATACGCAGTATTTT.

The genes are TRBV4-2 and TRBJ2-5; no clear D. The V end was cut by 1 base, the J end by 10 bases, with 13 bases between. The length of the CDR3 is 13 residues. Germline V CDR1 and CDR2: LGHNA, YNFKEQ. CDR3 sequence: CASSQGVSWFQYF. In DNA form, the CDR3 reads TGTGCCAGCAGCCAAGGGGTTAGTTGGTTCCAGTACTTC.

The chain uses TRBV12-3 or TRBV12-4 and TRBJ2-2, with D perhaps TRBD1 (5 bases). Trimming removed 8 bases at V and 4 bases at J, with 11 bases between. This CDR3 spans 13 amino acids. The CDR3: CASSGQSTGELFF. CDR3 coding DNA: TGTGCCAGCTCCGGACAATCCACCGGGGAGCTGTTTTTT.

This clonotype was seen more than once but under ten times. V and J are TRBV20-1 and TRBJ2-1; 8 bases are a match to TRBD1. CDR3 length: 13 amino acids. V lost 1 base, J lost 9 bases, and 5 bases stayed unmatched. Germline V lookup: CDR1 DFQATT, CDR2 SNEGSKA (reference sequence). The DNA of the CDR3 is TGCAGTGCTAGAGGGACAGGGAAGAGTGAGCAGTTCTTC. Translating it yields CSARGTGKSEQFF.

This clonotype was seen a few times. This chain connects TRBV4-1 to TRBJ1-1, with 7 bases that match TRBD1. The CDR3 covers 16 residues. The germline V gene encodes CDR1 MGHRA and CDR2 YSYEKL. J lost 1 base, V lost 3 bases, and 8 bases had no gene match. The CDR3 loop reads CASSQPFRGENTEAFF. CDR3 DNA: TGCGCCAGCAGCCAGCCCTTCAGGGGGGAGAACACTGAAGCTTTCTTT.

Many counts were recorded for this clonotype. The J gene is TRBJ2-7, the V gene TRBV7-9, with D maybe TRBD1 (5 bases). The ends were cut back, 3 bases at V and 5 bases at J, with 14 bases in the middle. CDR1 SEHNR and CDR2 FQNEAQ come from the germline V gene (reference sequence). CDR3 size: 14 residues. The chain's CDR3 is CASSFSGFVDEQYF. The DNA for the CDR3 is TGTGCCAGCAGCTTCTCAGGGTTCGTCGACGAGCAGTACTTC.

This sequence joins TRBV10-3 and TRBJ1-1; D is unresolved. Per germline, CDR1 ENHRY and CDR2 SYGVKD. V lost 11 bases and J lost 1, with 17 bases in between. CDR3 length equals 14 residues. The CDR3 sequence: CAGSSSRGNTEAFF. The CDR3 DNA reads TGTGCCGGTTCCTCTAGCCGAGGGAACACTGAAGCTTTCTTT.

The chain has TRBV7-2 and TRBJ2-1, with D hard to call. V was pared by 1 base and J by 0 bases, with 13 bases between. This CDR3 contains 17 residues. Germline assignment: CDR1 SGHTA and CDR2 FQGNSA. In nucleotides, the CDR3 is TGTGCCAGCAGCTTAGGATCGTTTTCTAGCTCCTACAATGAGCAGTTCTTC. This codes for CASSLGSFSSSYNEQFF.

The chain has TRBV5-1 and TRBJ1-6; D call uncertain. The V end was cut by 1 base, the J end by 9 bases, with 20 bases between. The CDR3 sequence is 17 residues long. The V gene's germline CDR1 is SGHRS and CDR2 YFSETQ. CDR3 protein: CASSLSTGGRATSPLHF. CDR3 DNA sequence: TGCGCCAGCAGCTTGAGTACCGGTGGTAGAGCGACTTCACCCCTCCACTTT.

The chain combines TRBV5-4 with TRBJ2-5, with 9 bases lining up with TRBD2. J was trimmed by 4 bases and V by 3 bases; bases with no gene match: 10. The length of the CDR3 is 16 residues. Per the germline V gene, CDR1 is SGHNT and CDR2 is YYREEE (reference sequence). In DNA, the CDR3 is TGTGCCAGCAGCTCCCCAAACGCGGGAGGGAGAGAGACCCAGTACTTC. Its protein is CASSSPNAGGRETQYF.

This clonotype was observed a few times. V is TRBV4-3 and J is TRBJ2-1, with 14 bases that match TRBD2. This CDR3 region has 15 residues. V dropped 4 bases and J dropped 8; count of bases not matched to a gene: 4. CDR1 LGHNA and CDR2 YSLEER come from the germline V gene. This CDR3 is CASSPRTSGGYEQFF. For the CDR3, the DNA is TGCGCCAGCAGCCCTAGGACTAGCGGGGGGTATGAGCAGTTCTTC.

The sample holds a few counts of this clonotype. The chain is built from TRBV4-3 and TRBJ2-3; possibly TRBD2 for D (5 bases). V lost 0 bases to trimming and J lost 3 bases, with 19 bases between them. From germline, CDR1 is LGHNA and CDR2 YSLEER. The CDR3 runs 18 residues. CDR3 DNA: TGCGCCAGCAGCCAAGATATGGTCTCTCGACGAGGGACAGATACGCAGTATTTT. Encoded protein: CASSQDMVSRRGTDTQYF.

This clonotype has only a few counts. The CDR3 region is CASSQDTSPPSQETQYF. DNA for the CDR3: TGCGCCAGCAGCCAGGATACTTCACCACCCTCCCAAGAGACCCAGTACTTC. The gene calls are TRBV4-1 and TRBJ2-5; D gene uncertain. Trimming shortened V by 3 bases and J by 1 base, and 18 bases separated the two germline ends. Germline-derived CDR1 and CDR2 are MGHRA and YSYEKL. CDR3 length equals 17 residues.

The CDR3 nucleotides are TGTGCCAGCAGCCGTGTCGGTGGAGGGGGTACGCAGTATTTT. Translation: CASSRVGGGGTQYF. The chain recombines TRBV7-8 with TRBJ2-3; D may match TRBD1 or TRBD2 (6 bases each). V was clipped by 5 bases and J by 8 bases, with 17 bases between them. Germline V CDR1 and CDR2: SGHVS, FQNEAQ. This CDR3 is 14 amino acids long.